Listed here are 7 T cell receptor beta chains from one sample, sequenced in a study of blood T cell repertoires in COVID-19. Method: immunoSEQ multiplex PCR; TCRdb's copy keeps in-frame clones and lacks some. There are under 130,000 clones in the sample; about 90% occur only once, and 6.2% lies in the top ten. The sequenced sample was peripheral blood. These receptors were obtained from a human donor in a cohort sampled during active COVID-19.

The chain employs TRBV5-1 and TRBJ1-2; 8 bases line up with TRBD1. This CDR3 is 17 amino acids long. Trimming took 0 bases from V and 3 from J; bases not matched to a gene: 10. The germline V gene has CDR1 SGHRS and CDR2 YFSETQ. In DNA form, the CDR3 reads TGCGCCAGCAGCTTGGGGCGTCAGGGGGCAGGAGACTATGGCTACACCTTC. Translation gives CASSLGRQGAGDYGYTF.

This rearrangement joins TRBV7-9 to TRBJ1-2; D might be TRBD1 (5 bases). Germline assignment: CDR1 SEHNR and CDR2 FQNEAQ (reference sequence). This CDR3 is built from 18 residues. V gave up 7 bases and J gave up 5 bases, with 29 bases separating them. CDR3 bases: TGTGCCAGCACTCTAGGGGCGCTATCGGCCCCCGAGTTTTATGGCTACACCTTC. Its translation: CASTLGALSAPEFYGYTF.

This clone was found once. The chain links TRBV28 to TRBJ2-1, with 7 bases aligning to TRBD2. Trimming cost V 5 bases and J 9 bases; bases outside gene matches: 13. Germline V gives CDR1 MDHEN, CDR2 SYDVKM. The CDR3 runs to 15 residues. The CDR3 DNA sequence: TGTGCCAGCAGTGACTGGGGAGGGCCGGGTTTTGAGCAGTTCTTC. Translating gives CASSDWGGPGFEQFF.

The V and J genes are TRBV19 and TRBJ2-7; 7 bases map to TRBD1. V dropped 5 bases and J dropped 3; count of bases not matched to a gene: 7. The CDR3 is 14 amino acids. From germline, CDR1 is LNHDA and CDR2 SQIVND (reference sequence). CDR3 bases: TGTGCCAGTAGTGAACAGGGGTTGGGCTACGAGCAGTACTTC. It encodes CASSEQGLGYEQYF.

This clone was detected only once. The V and J genes are TRBV7-6 and TRBJ2-1; 9 nucleotides align to TRBD1. This CDR3 has 16 residues. The V segment lost 5 bases and the J segment 7 bases; nucleotides outside the gene matches: 12. Germline CDR1 is SGHVS and CDR2 is FNYEAQ. CDR3 sequence (DNA): TGTGCCAGCAGCGTCTCCGGGACAGGGATGCTGAATGAGCAGTTCTTC. This translates into CASSVSGTGMLNEQFF.

The V gene is TRBV14, the J gene TRBJ2-7; 9 positions agree with TRBD2. Per the germline V gene, CDR1 is SGHDN and CDR2 is FVKESK. The CDR3 length is 15 residues. The trim removed 4 bases at V and 3 bases at J, leaving 7 bases unmatched. The CDR3 DNA follows: TGTGCCAGCAGCCTCAGCGGGAGGTACCACTACGAGCAGTACTTC. This codes for CASSLSGRYHYEQYF.

V is TRBV28 and J is TRBJ1-3, with D maybe TRBD1 (5 bases). This CDR3 spans 16 amino acids. Trimming took off 4 bases at V and 0 bases at J, with 13 bases between the two ends. Per germline, CDR1 MDHEN and CDR2 SYDVKM. CDR3 region: CASSSDIPSSGNTIYF. The CDR3 nucleotides are TGTGCCAGCAGTTCGGACATCCCGAGCTCTGGAAACACCATATATTTT.